These 6 T cell receptor beta chains share one sample of origin, sequenced in a study of CD8 T cells in ankylosing spondylitis. Study results and limitations: In ankylosing spondylitis blood, a motif of fewer than 10 highly homologous TCR beta variants appeared characteristic.

The antigens these receptors bind are not known. Using its own MiXCR run on the 5' RACE reads, TCRdb lists one record per CDR3 protein. This table has hundreds of thousands of distinct CDR3 sequences, roughly 13% appearing once. The source material was blood, either unsorted or a sorted T cell fraction (not recorded which). The receptors here all came from a male donor with ankylosing spondylitis.

This clonotype occurred a few times. The V call is TRBV15, the J call TRBJ2-1; 8 bases map to TRBD2. Per germline, CDR1 LNHNV and CDR2 YYDKDF (reference sequence). The CDR3 loop spans 17 amino acids. V was clipped by 3 bases and J by 0 bases; unmatched bases: 7. The CDR3 loop reads CATSSGGGEISYNEQFF. In DNA form, the CDR3 reads TGTGCCACCAGCAGCGGGGGGGGGGAAATCTCCTACAATGAGCAGTTCTTC.

This chain uses TRBV5-1 with TRBJ1-1; a weak D match, TRBD1 (5 bases). The CDR3 totals 15 residues. Looked up from germline, CDR1 is SGHRS and CDR2 is YFSETQ. Trimming took off 7 bases at V and 3 bases at J, with 19 bases between the two ends. CDR3 nucleotide sequence: TGCGCCAGCTCTCCGGCGGGGGGTTGGGACACTGAAGCTTTCTTT. This sequence encodes CASSPAGGWDTEAFF.

The V gene is TRBV19, the J gene TRBJ2-5; D could derive from TRBD1 or TRBD2 (5 bases each). CDR3 length: 15 amino acids. Per germline, CDR1 LNHDA and CDR2 SQIVND (reference sequence). The V end was cut by 6 bases, the J end by 5 bases, with 19 bases between. The CDR3 loop reads CASSPAGANKETQYF. DNA for the CDR3: TGTGCCAGTAGCCCGGCCGGGGCAAATAAGGAGACCCAGTACTTC.

The chain has TRBV3-1 and TRBJ2-1; D assignment may be TRBD1 or TRBD2 (5 bases each). The V end lost 4 bases, the J end lost 6 bases, and 13 bases lay between the germline ends. Germline V gives CDR1 LGHDT, CDR2 YNNKEL (reference sequence). This CDR3 comprises 14 residues. CDR3 DNA: TGTGCCAGCAGCCTCGCCCGAGGGACCAATGAGCAGTTCTTC. Amino acid sequence: CASSLARGTNEQFF.

This clonotype has a handful of counts. The rearrangement links TRBV11-3 to TRBJ2-2, with D unclear. CDR1 and CDR2 from the germline V gene are SGHNT and YENEEA. V lost 5 bases and J lost 8, with 9 bases in between. The CDR3 extends over 12 amino acids. CDR3 DNA sequence: TGTGCCAGCAGCCCCAGGTTGGGGGAGCTGTTTTTT. Protein product: CASSPRLGELFF.

This clonotype has a handful of counts. The DNA for the CDR3 is TGTGCCAGCACTGGAGGGGGGAAGGGGGGAGATACGCAGTATTTT. As protein: CASTGGGKGGDTQYF. V and J are TRBV2 and TRBJ2-3, with D perhaps TRBD1 or TRBD2 (6 bases each). CDR1 and CDR2 (germline): SNHLY, FYNNEI. V lost 7 bases and J 5 bases, leaving 19 bases between the germline ends. This CDR3 is built from 15 residues.